This entry lists 24 T cell receptor beta chains sequenced from one sample in a study of neurological immune-mediated disorders. MiXCR was run by TCRdb on the 5' RACE reads, yielding one entry per CDR3 protein. Among approximately 30,000 distinct CDR3 sequences listed, around 5.9% were seen once. Sequenced material: CD4+ T cells from blood. The source is a woman in her fifties or sixties in good health.

The sample holds many counts of this clonotype. V usage is TRBV5-1 and J usage is TRBJ2-1; 10 nucleotides line up with TRBD2. Unmatched junction bases numbered 7, after V lost 3 bases and J lost 4 bases. This CDR3 has 16 amino acids. Germline CDR1 reads SGHRS; CDR2 reads YFSETQ. CDR3 nucleotide sequence: TGCGCCAGCAGCTACACCCAGCGGGGGGGTTACAATGAGCAGTTCTTC. This sequence encodes CASSYTQRGGYNEQFF.

This clonotype is termed medium-sized (0.01 to 0.1%). The chain has TRBV10-3 and TRBJ1-2; D perhaps matches TRBD1 (6 bases). Per germline, CDR1 ENHRY and CDR2 SYGVKD. The CDR3 covers 13 residues. V shed 2 bases and J shed 5 bases, with 9 bases lying between them. The chain's CDR3 is CAISEGQSYGYTF. CDR3 DNA sequence: TGTGCCATCAGTGAGGGACAGTCGTATGGCTACACCTTC.

This clonotype was observed many times. The chain has TRBV28 and TRBJ2-3; D unclear. Germline V gene sequence: CDR1 MDHEN, CDR2 SYDVKM. V was trimmed by 4 bases and J by 3 bases, leaving 5 bases between them. This CDR3 spans 12 amino acids. The CDR3 reads CASSSITDTQYF. For the CDR3, the DNA is TGTGCCAGCAGTTCCATTACAGATACGCAGTATTTT.

This clonotype was recorded many times. A much bigger clone sits one base away, suggesting this may be a read error. V is TRBV20-1 and J is TRBJ1-1; D is perhaps TRBD1 (5 bases). V was trimmed by 3 bases and J by 1 base, leaving 12 bases between them. The CDR3 has 14 amino acids. Germline V gives CDR1 DFQATT, CDR2 SNEGSKA (reference sequence). CDR3 nucleotides: TGCAGTGCTAGTCGCTGGGGCTGGAACACTGAAGCTTTCTTT. Translating gives CSASRWGWNTEAFF.

This clonotype was recorded at least ten times. The chain carries TRBV29-1 and TRBJ1-5; weak D call: TRBD1 (5 bases). Germline-derived CDR1 and CDR2 are SQVTM and ANQGSEA. This CDR3 is built from 13 residues. V lost 4 bases and J lost 6, with 13 bases in between. The CDR3 bases are TGCAGCGTTGGAATGCAGGGCGGTCAGCCCCAGCATTTT. This codes for CSVGMQGGQPQHF.

Many counts were recorded for this clonotype. J is TRBJ2-7 and V is TRBV14; no reliable D call. V was shortened by 4 bases and J by 7 bases, with 14 bases between the two germline ends. From germline, CDR1 is SGHDN and CDR2 FVKESK. This CDR3 region has 13 residues. The CDR3 spells CASSLDRLGEQYF. Here the CDR3 DNA reads TGTGCCAGCAGCCTGGACCGGCTCGGGGAGCAGTACTTC.

This clonotype was observed many times. The chain employs TRBV5-8 and TRBJ2-7; D uncertain. The CDR3 is 12 amino acids. The germline V gene encodes CDR1 SGHTS and CDR2 YDEGEE. V lost 0 bases and J 4 bases, leaving 5 bases between the germline ends. Here the CDR3 reads CASSLERYEQYF. CDR3 nucleotide sequence: TGTGCCAGCAGCTTGGAGCGATACGAGCAGTACTTC.

This clonotype was seen repeatedly, ten times or more. The genes are TRBV20-1 and TRBJ2-7; 10 bases match TRBD1. Germline trimming cut 3 bases from V and 2 bases from J; bases unmatched to any gene: 7. Germline CDR1 is DFQATT and CDR2 is SNEGSKA (reference sequence). The CDR3 runs 15 residues. Here the CDR3 DNA reads TGCAGTGCTAGCGTGACTGACAGGGGGCCCTACGAGCAGTACTTC. This sequence encodes CSASVTDRGPYEQYF.

This clonotype was counted at least ten times. The rearrangement joins TRBV7-9 to TRBJ2-5; D call uncertain. Germline V gives CDR1 SEHNR, CDR2 FQNEAQ (reference sequence). The V end lost 11 bases, the J end lost 5 bases, and 12 bases lay between the germline ends. The CDR3 covers 11 residues. The CDR3 nucleotides are TGTGCCGGTGTCGCCCGGGAGACCCAGTACTTC. Encoded protein: CAGVARETQYF.

This clonotype was counted many times. The V call is TRBV12-3 or TRBV12-4, the J call TRBJ2-5; no clear D gene. The CDR3 is 11 residues long. The ends were cut back, 8 bases at V and 5 bases at J, with 9 bases in the middle. CDR3 loop: CASGAGETQYF. The DNA of the CDR3 is TGTGCCAGCGGAGCCGGGGAGACCCAGTACTTC.

This clonotype was seen repeatedly, ten times or more. The genes are TRBV7-2 and TRBJ2-3; TRBD2 agrees at 8 bases. J lost 0 bases, V lost 5 bases, and 7 bases had no gene match. The CDR3 is made up of 16 amino acids. The germline V gene has CDR1 SGHTA and CDR2 FQGNSA. Here the CDR3 DNA reads TGTGCCAGCAGCAAGACTTCTAGCGGGAGCACAGATACGCAGTATTTT. It specifies CASSKTSSGSTDTQYF.

This clonotype has at least ten counts. The chain carries TRBV3-1 and TRBJ2-3; TRBD2 matches at 11 bases. Germline CDR1 is LGHDT and CDR2 is YNNKEL (reference sequence). The J segment lost 0 bases and the V segment lost 0 bases, leaving 11 bases of the junction unmatched. This CDR3 has 20 residues. The CDR3 DNA is TGTGCCAGCAGCCAAGAAGGGCTAGCGGGAGGTACTACTAGCACAGATACGCAGTATTTT. Encoded protein: CASSQEGLAGGTTSTDTQYF.

This clonotype was counted at least ten times. J is TRBJ1-3 and V is TRBV10-3; 7 bases map to TRBD1. Germline assignment: CDR1 ENHRY and CDR2 SYGVKD. The CDR3 has 15 residues. V was clipped by 3 bases and J by 4 bases; unmatched bases: 6. CDR3 protein: CAISEPTGLGNTIYF. Here the CDR3 DNA reads TGTGCCATCAGTGAACCGACAGGGCTGGGAAACACCATATATTTT.

This clonotype was recorded a few times. The J gene is TRBJ2-7, the V gene TRBV2, with TRBD1 as a possible D gene (5 bases). Looked up from germline, CDR1 is SNHLY and CDR2 is FYNNEI. The CDR3 has 16 amino acids. Trimming took off 2 bases at V and 0 bases at J, with 14 bases between the two ends. The CDR3 sequence is CASSEFGAGNSYEQYF. CDR3 DNA: TGTGCCAGCAGTGAATTTGGGGCTGGAAACTCCTACGAGCAGTACTTC.

This clonotype came up many times. V and J are TRBV27 and TRBJ2-7, with 8 bases identical to TRBD2. Germline CDR1 reads MNHEY; CDR2 reads SMNVEV (reference sequence). V lost 6 bases and J lost 7; bases outside the gene matches: 8. This CDR3 region has 13 residues. The CDR3 bases are TGTGCCAGCAGGCCGGGACTAGTGGGGGAGCAGTACTTC. Protein product: CASRPGLVGEQYF.

This clonotype was counted only a few times. At one end, the junction sequence differs from germline, possibly due to a read error. The rearrangement uses TRBV5-5 and TRBJ2-7; 7 bases are a match to TRBD1. CDR1 is SGHKS and CDR2 is YYEKEE in the germline V gene (reference sequence). This CDR3 is built from 17 residues. The CDR3 here is CANSLGLQGSYSYEQYF. For the CDR3, the DNA is TGCGCCAACAGCTTGGGGCTACAGGGGTCTTATTCCTACGAGCAGTACTTC.

This clonotype was seen at least ten times. This sequence joins TRBV7-2 and TRBJ2-5, with 7 bases lining up with TRBD1. J was trimmed by 9 bases and V by 5 bases; bases with no gene match: 9. The CDR3 has 13 amino acids. Looked up from germline, CDR1 is SGHTA and CDR2 is FQGNSA. The DNA for the CDR3 is TGTGCCAGCAGCCAGGGGGTCCGAGGCGCCCAGTACTTC. It codes for CASSQGVRGAQYF.

The J gene is TRBJ2-7, the V gene TRBV27; D possibly matches TRBD1 or TRBD2 (5 bases each). V was trimmed by 2 bases and J by 6 bases, leaving 17 bases between them. CDR3 length equals 15 residues. Germline V CDR1 and CDR2: MNHEY, SMNVEV (reference sequence). The CDR3, as DNA: TGTGCCAGCAGTTTAATGGGACCAGTGACTTCCGAGCAGTACTTC. Protein: CASSLMGPVTSEQYF.

At least ten counts were recorded for this clonotype. V usage is TRBV7-2 and J usage is TRBJ2-3, with unresolved D. From germline, CDR1 is SGHTA and CDR2 FQGNSA. CDR3 length equals 13 residues. V lost 4 bases, J lost 4 bases, and 9 bases lay in between. The CDR3 DNA reads as TGTGCCAGCAGCTCTCGGGTTGCAGATACGCAGTATTTT. Encoded protein: CASSSRVADTQYF.

Many counts were recorded for this clonotype. The chain uses TRBV18 and TRBJ1-1; TRBD1 matches 9 bases. From germline, CDR1 is KGHSH and CDR2 LQKENI. The trim removed 3 bases at V and 5 bases at J, leaving 4 bases unmatched. This CDR3 contains 14 residues. DNA of the CDR3: TGTGCCAGCTCACCGACAGGGGGGGGAACTGAAGCTTTCTTT. Its protein is CASSPTGGGTEAFF.

This clonotype qualifies as medium-sized. The chain joins TRBV18 to TRBJ2-3; D might be TRBD1 (5 bases). From germline, CDR1 is KGHSH and CDR2 LQKENI. V dropped 2 bases and J dropped 4 bases, with 13 bases sitting between them. The CDR3 runs to 15 residues. Here the CDR3 reads CASSPRGLSSDTQYF. CDR3 in DNA: TGTGCCAGCTCACCAAGGGGTTTGTCTTCAGATACGCAGTATTTT.

This clonotype has only a few counts. V and J are TRBV12-3 or TRBV12-4 and TRBJ2-2; 7 bases agree with TRBD1. CDR3 length: 15 residues. J gave up 4 bases and V 5 bases, and 7 bases lay outside the gene matches. CDR3 DNA sequence: TGTGCCAGCAGTCCCCAAGACAGGGTCACCGGGGAGCTGTTTTTT. It specifies CASSPQDRVTGELFF.

This clonotype was found many times. CDR3 region: CASSLAGTGVYNEQFF. For the CDR3, the DNA is TGTGCCAGCAGCCTCGCGGGGACAGGGGTCTACAATGAGCAGTTCTTC. The chain links TRBV7-2 to TRBJ2-1; 10 positions match TRBD1. The CDR3 runs 16 residues. Per germline, CDR1 SGHTA and CDR2 FQGNSA. J lost 3 bases, V lost 5 bases, and 7 bases had no gene match.

This clonotype came up many times. The chain uses TRBV29-1 and TRBJ2-1, with D perhaps TRBD2 (6 bases). V was shortened by 3 bases and J by 7 bases, with 10 bases between the two germline ends. The CDR3 is 12 amino acids. CDR1 SQVTM and CDR2 ANQGSEA come from the germline V gene. CDR3 residues: CSVDPSVNEQFF. CDR3 nucleotides: TGCAGCGTTGATCCTAGCGTAAATGAGCAGTTCTTC.